The entry below describes one TCR beta chain. Its antigen is as yet unknown. The assay that was used to sequence DNA from cultured CD4+ T cells was the Oncomine TCR Beta short-read assay. TCRdb called the PCR reads again in MiXCR, with one record for every CDR3 protein. The profile covers 12,000 to 15,000 distinct CDR3 sequences, with 73% appearing a single time and about a tenth taken by the ten largest. This record belongs to a study of vaccination and CD4 T cells after COVID-19. Overall study results and limits: Only after vaccination were a median approximately 85% of convalescents' reactive clones seen.

Stated treatment: approximately nine-day PBMC culture with coronavirus spike peptide pools or control peptides (ViraFEST assay). In germline, CDR1 is GTSNPN, CDR2 SVGIG (reference sequence). Trimming stripped 3 bases from V and 6 bases from J, with 8 bases between. This CDR3 has 11 amino acids. The specimen was CD4+ T cells from blood, cultured in vitro. The TCR was taken from a human donor who had recovered from COVID-19. The V call is TRBV30, the J call TRBJ1-2, with D tentatively TRBD1 (5 bases). The CDR3 loop is CAWSSGNGYTF. The CDR3 nucleotides are TGTGCCTGGAGCTCAGGGAATGGCTACACCTTC.